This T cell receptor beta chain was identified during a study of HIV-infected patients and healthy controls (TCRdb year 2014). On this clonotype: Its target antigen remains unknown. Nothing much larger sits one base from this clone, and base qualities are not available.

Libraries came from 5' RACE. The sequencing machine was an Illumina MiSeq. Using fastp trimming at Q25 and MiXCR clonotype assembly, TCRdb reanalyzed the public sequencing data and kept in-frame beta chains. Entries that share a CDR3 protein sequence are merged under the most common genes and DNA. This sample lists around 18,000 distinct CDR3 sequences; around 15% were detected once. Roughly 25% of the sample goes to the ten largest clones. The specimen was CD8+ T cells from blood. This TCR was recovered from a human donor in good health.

The bases read TGCAGTGCTACTGACAGGGGAGAACTCCGCACTGAAGCTTTCTTT. It codes for CSATDRGELRTEAFF. The sequence joins TRBV20-1 to TRBJ1-1, with TRBD1 identical over 8 junction bases. The junction shows trimming of 4 bases on V and 4 bases on J, and the gene matches do not reach 11 bases of it. Including the terminal cysteine and phenylalanine, the CDR3 comprises 15 residues. This entry keeps only the CDR3 DNA: 45 bases, framed from base 1. The germline V gene (reference sequence) specifies DFQATT as CDR1 and SNEGSKA as CDR2.